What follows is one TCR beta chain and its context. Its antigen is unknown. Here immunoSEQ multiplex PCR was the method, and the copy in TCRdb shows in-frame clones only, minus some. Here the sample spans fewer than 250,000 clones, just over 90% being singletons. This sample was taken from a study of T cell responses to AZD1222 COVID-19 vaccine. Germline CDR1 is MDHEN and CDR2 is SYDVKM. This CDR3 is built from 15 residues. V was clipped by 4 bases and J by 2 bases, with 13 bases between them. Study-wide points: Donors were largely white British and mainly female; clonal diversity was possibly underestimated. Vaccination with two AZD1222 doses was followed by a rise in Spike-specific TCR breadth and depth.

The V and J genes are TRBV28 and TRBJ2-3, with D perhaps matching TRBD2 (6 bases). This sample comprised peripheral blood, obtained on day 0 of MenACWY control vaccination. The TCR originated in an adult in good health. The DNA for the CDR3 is TGTGCCAGCAGTTCCCTAGCGAGGATCACAGATACGCAGTATTTT. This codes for CASSSLARITDTQYF. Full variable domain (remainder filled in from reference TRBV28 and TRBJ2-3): DVKVTQSSRYLVKRTGEKVFLECVQDMDHENMFWYRQDPGLGLRLIYFSYDVKMKEKGDIPEGYSVSREKKERFSLILESASTNQTSMYLCASSSLARITDTQYFGPGTRLTVL.